One T cell receptor beta chain is described in this entry. This sample is drawn from a study of blood T cell repertoires in COVID-19. In the original processing: Amplified reference gene primers provided the basis for estimating nucleated cell counts. Here immunoSEQ multiplex PCR was the method, and the copy in TCRdb shows in-frame clones only, minus some. That table is the source of V, J and clone size, and D and trimming were worked out from the DNA. The table lists 150,000 to 200,000 clones, roughly nine tenths of them singletons. V was trimmed by 8 bases and J by 5 bases, leaving 19 bases between them. The CDR3 consists of 14 residues. The germline V gene encodes CDR1 MNHNY and CDR2 SVGAGI (reference sequence).

The chain uses TRBV6-6 and TRBJ2-7, with D unresolved. The sequence was obtained from a man between 65 and 85 years old with active or convalescent COVID-19. The source material was peripheral blood. The CDR3, as DNA: TGTGCCAGCCTATTTCGGGTCCCATCCCACGAGCAGTACTTC. Translated: CASLFRVPSHEQYF.